This passage covers 16 T cell receptor beta chains from one sample sequenced in a study of cytomegalovirus exposure and HLA in healthy donors. PCR amplification relied on 60 Vbeta primers (plus 13 Jbeta primers). Clones were read by immunoSEQ multiplex PCR, and TCRdb kept only the in-frame ones, dropping some. The table lists roughly 180,000 clones, around 85% of them singletons. The sequencing input was PBMCs. The receptors derive from a boy aged 2 to 10 in good health and CMV-seronegative.

The rearrangement joins TRBV7-8 to TRBJ1-2, with D possibly matching TRBD1 (5 bases). Germline V gene sequence: CDR1 SGHVS, CDR2 FQNEAQ. V gave up 0 bases and J gave up 10 bases, with 30 bases separating them. The CDR3 contains 19 residues. The CDR3 here is CASSLAGRGLSKAPDSYTF. In DNA form, the CDR3 reads TGTGCCAGCAGCTTAGCGGGGCGGGGGTTAAGCAAAGCCCCAGACTCCTACACCTTC. Drawing the rest from reference TRBV7-8 and TRBJ1-2, the complete variable domain is GAGVSQSPRYKVAKRGQDVALRCDPISGHVSLFWYQQALGQGPEFLTYFQNEAQLDKSGLPSDRFFAERPEGSVSTLKIQRTQQEDSAVYLCASSLAGRGLSKAPDSYTFGSGTRLTVV.

The chain joins TRBV11-2 to TRBJ1-4, with 9 bases matching TRBD1. The CDR3 contains 19 residues. Germline values: CDR1 SGHAT, CDR2 FQNNGV. The V segment lost 5 bases and the J segment 4 bases; nucleotides outside the gene matches: 17. The CDR3 DNA reads TGTGCCAGCAGCATGACATTCGGGACAGGGCGAAGGGGTAATGAAAAACTGTTTTTT. This encodes CASSMTFGTGRRGNEKLFF.

This chain uses TRBV11-1 with TRBJ2-5; a weak D match, TRBD2 (6 bases). Trimming cost V 6 bases and J 5 bases, with 22 bases left between them. The germline V gene encodes CDR1 SGHAT and CDR2 FQDESV (reference sequence). The CDR3 runs 16 residues. CDR3 sequence (DNA): TGTGCCAGCAGTCCCCCGGGACTCCACCCGGCGGAGACCCAGTACTTC. Translating it yields CASSPPGLHPAETQYF. Using reference TRBV11-1 and TRBJ2-5 for the parts outside the CDR3, the full variable domain is EAEVAQSPRYKITEKSQAVAFWCDPISGHATLYWYRQILGQGPELLVQFQDESVVDDSQLPKDRFSAERLKGVDSTLKIQPAELGDSAMYLCASSPPGLHPAETQYFGPGTRLLVL.

The chain couples TRBV6-1 to TRBJ1-5, with 7 bases matching TRBD1. The V segment lost 2 bases and the J segment 4 bases; nucleotides outside the gene matches: 5. This CDR3 has 15 residues. Germline V gene lookup returns CDR1 MNHNS and CDR2 SASEGT. The CDR3 nucleotides are TGTGCCAGCAGTGAAACCAGGGGGAAAAATCAGCCCCAGCATTTT. The encoded protein is CASSETRGKNQPQHF.

In the case of this clone: Other DNA sequences in the same sample also yield this CDR3. The chain recombines TRBV18 with TRBJ1-5, with D possibly TRBD1 on 6 matching bases. The V gene's germline CDR1 is KGHSH and CDR2 LQKENI. This CDR3 has 13 residues. V lost 2 bases and J 5 bases, leaving 7 bases between the germline ends. The CDR3: CASSPAGDQPQHF. The CDR3 region has the DNA TGTGCCAGCTCACCAGCAGGGGATCAGCCCCAGCATTTT.

V is TRBV7-2 and J is TRBJ1-2, with D tentatively TRBD1 (6 bases). Trimming pared 3 bases from V and 4 bases from J, leaving 21 bases between. The CDR3 length is 17 residues. Germline V lookup: CDR1 SGHTA, CDR2 FQGNSA. CDR3 in amino acids: CASSFAGGQPLLYGYTF. CDR3 coding DNA: TGTGCCAGCAGCTTCGCTGGGGGCCAGCCCCTACTCTATGGCTACACCTTC.

This clone was detected once. The chain joins TRBV28 to TRBJ1-3; 9 nucleotides line up with TRBD1. The CDR3 has 18 residues. V was clipped by 6 bases and J by 0 bases; unmatched bases: 12. Germline V gives CDR1 MDHEN, CDR2 SYDVKM. CDR3 loop: CASRGTGKAWDSGNTIYF. For the CDR3, the DNA is TGTGCCAGCAGAGGGACAGGGAAGGCGTGGGACTCTGGAAACACCATATATTTT.

This chain links TRBV19 with TRBJ1-4; TRBD1 aligns across 10 bases. The length of the CDR3 is 19 residues. J lost 0 bases, V lost 1 base, and 8 bases had no gene match. The germline CDR1 and CDR2 sequences are LNHDA and SQIVND (reference sequence). CDR3 sequence (DNA): TGTGCCAGTAGTATAGCCCGGGGACAGGGGTCGGCAACTAATGAAAAACTGTTTTTT. Protein sequence: CASSIARGQGSATNEKLFF.

The rearrangement joins TRBV5-1 to TRBJ2-6; no definite D call. Germline V gene sequence: CDR1 SGHRS, CDR2 YFSETQ. The V end lost 2 bases, the J end lost 2 bases, and 5 bases lay between the germline ends. This CDR3 spans 14 amino acids. The CDR3 DNA sequence: TGCGCCAGCAGCTTAGCACCTGGGGCCAACGTCCTGACTTTC. This translates into CASSLAPGANVLTF.

As to this clone: This same CDR3 is encoded by further DNA sequences in the sample. This chain connects TRBV28 to TRBJ2-3, with 9 bases aligning to TRBD1. Trimming cost V 4 bases and J 3 bases; bases outside gene matches: 5. CDR1 MDHEN and CDR2 SYDVKM come from the germline V gene. This CDR3 spans 15 amino acids. CDR3 amino acids: CASSSPGQGTDTQYF. In DNA, the CDR3 is TGTGCCAGCAGTTCCCCGGGACAGGGTACAGATACGCAGTATTTT. The whole variable domain, filled in from reference TRBV28 and TRBJ2-3, reads DVKVTQSSRYLVKRTGEKVFLECVQDMDHENMFWYRQDPGLGLRLIYFSYDVKMKEKGDIPEGYSVSREKKERFSLILESASTNQTSMYLCASSSPGQGTDTQYFGPGTRLTVL.

This clone has a handful of counts. This chain joins TRBV21-1 and TRBJ1-5. TRBV21-1 is reported as a pseudogene. The CDR3 extends over 15 amino acids. The CDR3 protein is CASSKERGINQPQHF. CDR3 in DNA: TGTGCCAGCAGCAAAGAGCGAGGGATCAATCAGCCCCAGCATTTT.

DNA of the CDR3: TGTGCCAGCAGCGTAGGGAGTAGCGGGAGGGCAGCCGAGCAGTACTTC. Its translation is CASSVGSSGRAAEQYF. J is TRBJ2-7 and V is TRBV9; 11 bases are shared with TRBD2. The V gene's germline CDR1 is SGDLS and CDR2 YYNGEE. With V trimmed by 0 bases and J by 6 bases, 8 bases remained unmatched. CDR3 length: 16 residues.

The V call is TRBV11-2, the J call TRBJ2-3; 7 nucleotides line up with TRBD2. V trimming: 5 bases; J trimming: 4 bases; junction bases outside the gene matches: 6. The germline V gene has CDR1 SGHAT and CDR2 FQNNGV. The CDR3 spans 14 residues. The DNA of the CDR3 is TGTGCCAGCAGCCGGACTAGAGGGGCAGATACGCAGTATTTT. Its protein is CASSRTRGADTQYF.

Worth noting for this clone: An end of the junction does not agree with germline; a read error may underlie this. The CDR3 protein is CSSNFGGRYEQYF. In DNA, the CDR3 is TGTTCCAGCAACTTCGGAGGGCGATACGAGCAGTACTTC. The rearrangement joins TRBV7-9 to TRBJ2-7, with D possibly being TRBD2 (6 bases). CDR1 is SEHNR and CDR2 is FQNEAQ in the germline V gene (reference sequence). This CDR3 region has 13 residues.

This rearrangement joins TRBV6-5 to TRBJ1-6; perhaps TRBD1 as D (6 bases). Germline V gene lookup returns CDR1 MNHEY and CDR2 SVGAGI. V was shortened by 6 bases and J by 4 bases, with 10 bases between the two germline ends. CDR3 length: 14 amino acids. The CDR3 protein is CASRWGTYNSPLHF. CDR3 nucleotide sequence: TGTGCCAGCAGGTGGGGGACATATAATTCACCCCTCCACTTT.

This clone was recorded a few times. The gene calls are TRBV5-1 and TRBJ2-7, with a weak D call TRBD2 (6 bases). The CDR3 runs to 17 residues. V was cut by 0 bases and J by 3 bases, with 19 bases left in between. From germline, CDR1 is SGHRS and CDR2 YFSETQ. In DNA, the CDR3 is TGCGCCAGCAGCTTGGGCCTAAGTCGGGACTGGGACTACGAGCAGTACTTC. It yields the protein CASSLGLSRDWDYEQYF.